This TCR beta chain was identified in a study of cytomegalovirus exposure and HLA in healthy donors. In the study overall: In a later analysis, it was reported that the approximately 110 validation repertoires had been produced on the same platform as the 690 or so repertoires belonging to the first cohort.

On this clone: Its antigen is not identified.

Broader study findings: While the bulk of TCR sequences proved rare, some public TCRs turned up in many donors. Specific recognition of CMV antigens was confirmed in vitro for three chains (all CMV-associated).

Sequencing was performed with immunoSEQ multiplex PCR; in TCRdb, only in-frame clones are kept and a portion is missing. Of around 60,000 clones listed, 90% to 96% are singletons. Germline CDR1 SGDLS, CDR2 YYNGEE. The ends lost 6 bases at V and 0 bases at J; junction bases unmatched: 7. This CDR3 is 15 amino acids long. The TCR sequence derives from a woman aged 18-35 years in good health and CMV-seronegative. Sequencing was performed on PBMCs. This rearrangement joins TRBV9 to TRBJ2-3, with 7 bases aligning to TRBD2. CDR3 sequence (DNA): TGTGCCAGCACCCGGGACTACCCTAGCACAGATACGCAGTATTTT. This translates into CASTRDYPSTDTQYF.